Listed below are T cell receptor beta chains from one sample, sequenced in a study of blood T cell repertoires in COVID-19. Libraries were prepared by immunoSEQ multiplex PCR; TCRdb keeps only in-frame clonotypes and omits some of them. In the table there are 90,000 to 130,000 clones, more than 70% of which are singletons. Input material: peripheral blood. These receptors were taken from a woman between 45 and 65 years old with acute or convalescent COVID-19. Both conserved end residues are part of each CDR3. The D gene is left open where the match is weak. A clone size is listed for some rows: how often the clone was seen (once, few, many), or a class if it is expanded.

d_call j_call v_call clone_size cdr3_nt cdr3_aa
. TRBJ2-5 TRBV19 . TGTGCCAGTAGTACATTTAGGGGAAGCCAAGAGACCCAGTACTTC CASSTFRGSQETQYF
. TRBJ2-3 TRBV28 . TGTGCCAGCAGTTTGCGGGGGCCCACAGATACGCAGTATTTT CASSLRGPTDTQYF
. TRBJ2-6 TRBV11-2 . TGTGCCAGCAGCCCGATACAGGGTCCCAGCTCTGGGGCCAACGTCCTGACTTTC CASSPIQGPSSGANVLTF
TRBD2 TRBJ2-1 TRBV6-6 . TGTGCAAGCAGGTTGGCTAGCGGGAGGAATGAGCAGTTCTTC CASRLASGRNEQFF
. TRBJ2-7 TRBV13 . TGTGCCAGCAGCTTAGGGGGGCTCGGCTCCTACGAGCAGTACTTC CASSLGGLGSYEQYF
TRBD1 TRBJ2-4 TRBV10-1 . TGCGCCAGCAGTGAGGGGACAGGGGGCCTGAACATTCAGTACTTC CASSEGTGGLNIQYF
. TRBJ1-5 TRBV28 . TGTGCCAGCAGCTTCCGGGGGTTTCAGCCCCAGCATTTT CASSFRGFQPQHF
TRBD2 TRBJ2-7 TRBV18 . TGTGCCAGCTCACCACGCCTAGCGGGTAATTACGAGCAGTACTTC CASSPRLAGNYEQYF
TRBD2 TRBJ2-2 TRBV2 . TGTGCCAGCAGTGTTATAGCGGGAGGAGCCGGGGAGCTGTTTTTT CASSVIAGGAGELFF
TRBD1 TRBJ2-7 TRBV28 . TGTGCCAGCAGAGAGGGGGACAGGGCGATGTACTTC CASREGDRAMYF
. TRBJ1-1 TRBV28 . TGTGCCAGCATTCGGGGGGGGAACACTGAAGCTTTCTTT CASIRGGNTEAFF
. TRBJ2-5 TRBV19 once TGTGCCAGTAGTAGTCGGAGTCTAACGACCCAGTACTTC CASSSRSLTTQYF
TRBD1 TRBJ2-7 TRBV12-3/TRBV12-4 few TGTGCCAGCAGCCGACAGGGGGCCTACGAGCAGTACTTC CASSRQGAYEQYF
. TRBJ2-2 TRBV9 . TGTGCCAGCAGCGTAGGCCCTCCGGGTTGGGAGCTGTTTTTT CASSVGPPGWELFF
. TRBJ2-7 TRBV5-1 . TGCGCCAGCAGTCCCCAGGGGGGCTACGAGCAGTACTTC CASSPQGGYEQYF
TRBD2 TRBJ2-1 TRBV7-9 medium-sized TGTGCCAGCAGCCAGGGGACTAGCGGGAGCGCGGATGAGCAGTTCTTC CASSQGTSGSADEQFF
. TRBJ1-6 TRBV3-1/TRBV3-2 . TGTGCCAGCAGCCAAAGAGCGGGTAATTCACCCCTCCACTTT CASSQRAGNSPLHF
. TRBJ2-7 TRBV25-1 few TGTGCCAGCAGTGAACATCCGGGACTTTACGAGCAGTACTTC CASSEHPGLYEQYF
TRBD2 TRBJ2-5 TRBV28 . TGTGCCAGCAGTTTTTCGGGACTAGTGAAAGAGACCCAGTACTTC CASSFSGLVKETQYF
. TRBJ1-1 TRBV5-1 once TGCGCCAGCAGCTTGTGGTCAGGCCCTGAAGCTTTCTTT CASSLWSGPEAFF
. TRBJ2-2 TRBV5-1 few TGCGCCAGCACCATAGACAGCGCGAACACCGGGGAGCTGTTTTTT CASTIDSANTGELFF
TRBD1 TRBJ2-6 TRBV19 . TGTGCCAGTAGTATAGAGACAGGGGGCCTTGGGGCCAACGTCCTGACTTTC CASSIETGGLGANVLTF
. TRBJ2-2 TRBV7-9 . TGTGCCAGCAGCTTAGACCCAGATTACACCGGGGAGCTGTTTTTT CASSLDPDYTGELFF
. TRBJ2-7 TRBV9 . TGTGCCAGCAGCGTCGACACGTACTACGAGCAGTACTTC CASSVDTYYEQYF
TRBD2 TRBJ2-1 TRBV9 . TGTGCCAGCAGCCCCAGTACTAGCGGGAGGGCCTGGAATGAGCAGTTCTTC CASSPSTSGRAWNEQFF
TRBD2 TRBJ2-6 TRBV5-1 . TGCGCCAGCAGCTTGGGGAGGACTAGCGGGGTCTCTGGGGCCAACGTCCTGACTTTC CASSLGRTSGVSGANVLTF
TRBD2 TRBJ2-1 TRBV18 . TGTGCCAGCTCACCACCCATTGGGCTAGCGGGAGTCAGAAATGAGCAGTTCTTC CASSPPIGLAGVRNEQFF
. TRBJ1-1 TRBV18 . TGTGCCAGCTCACCACCCTCGGGTTACACTGAAGCTTTCTTT CASSPPSGYTEAFF
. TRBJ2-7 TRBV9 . TGTGCCAGCAGCGTGGGGGGTCCCTCTTCCTACGAGCAGTACTTC CASSVGGPSSYEQYF
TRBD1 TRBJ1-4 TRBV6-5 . TGTGCCAGCAGAAAACAGGGGTTGGAGGAAAAACTGTTTTTT CASRKQGLEEKLFF
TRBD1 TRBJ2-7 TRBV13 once TGTGCCAGCAGCTCCACAGGGGGCTCCTACGAGCAGTACTTC CASSSTGGSYEQYF
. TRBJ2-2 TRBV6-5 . TGTGCCAGCAGCCCGGGACTCTTGGGCACCGGGGAGCTGTTTTTT CASSPGLLGTGELFF
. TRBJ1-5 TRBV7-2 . TGTGCCAGCAGCTTGGGGGGGATAAGCAATCAGCCCCAGCATTTT CASSLGGISNQPQHF
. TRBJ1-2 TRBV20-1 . TGCAGTGCTAGTACAGGGCCTGGCTACACCTTC CSASTGPGYTF
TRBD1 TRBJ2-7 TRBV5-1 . TGCGCCAGCGGGGACAGGGGCTACGAGCAGTACTTC CASGDRGYEQYF
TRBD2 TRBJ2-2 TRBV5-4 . TGTGCCAGCAGGGTAGCGGGAGTCCAAGCCGGGGAGCTGTTTTTT CASRVAGVQAGELFF
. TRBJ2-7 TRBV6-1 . TGTGCCAGCAGTGAACAGGGCGATTCCTACGAGCAGTACTTC CASSEQGDSYEQYF
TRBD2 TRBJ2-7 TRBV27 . TGTGCCAGCAGTTCTACGACTAGCAGCTACGAGCAGTACTTC CASSSTTSSYEQYF